The T cell receptor (beta chain) under discussion was sequenced for a study of blood T cell repertoires in COVID-19. Whole-study context: Donors in the United States, Italy and Spain gave samples during acute or convalescent COVID-19. Sources were T cells, B-cell-depleted T cells, or PBMCs; the material itself was cDNA or gDNA.

Source study methods: How many nucleated cells were present was estimated from reference gene primer amplification. Here immunoSEQ multiplex PCR was the method, and the copy in TCRdb shows in-frame clones only, minus some. V and J calls and clone size come straight from that table; D and trimming were deduced from the DNA. Here the sample spans approximately 210,000 clones, around four fifths being singletons. Germline V gene data show CDR1 as GTSNPN and CDR2 as SVGIG (reference sequence). The CDR3 extends over 13 amino acids. V was trimmed by 4 bases and J by 1 base, leaving 10 bases between them. The clonotype comes from a woman aged 70 to 79 with active or convalescent COVID-19. Sequenced input: peripheral blood. This rearrangement joins TRBV30 to TRBJ2-5, with D tentatively TRBD2 (6 bases). The DNA of the CDR3 is TGTGCCTGGAAGAGGAGGGTCCAAGAGACCCAGTACTTC. Its translation is CAWKRRVQETQYF.